The 11 T cell receptor beta chains reported below all come from one sample, sequenced in a study of blood T cell repertoires in COVID-19. Only in-frame clones appear in the TCRdb table, and some are missing; sequencing was by immunoSEQ multiplex PCR. The table shows tens of thousands of clones, with approximately 90% occurring only once. Sequenced material: peripheral blood. Source of these receptors: a woman older than 75 with active COVID-19.

This clone was detected only once. The CDR3 region has the DNA TGTGCCAGCAGCGGGTTGTATGAGCAGTTCTTC. It specifies CASSGLYEQFF. V usage is TRBV2 and J usage is TRBJ2-1; D ambiguous. The length of the CDR3 is 11 residues. The germline gives CDR1 SNHLY, CDR2 FYNNEI. Trimming cost V 6 bases and J 8 bases, with 8 bases left between them.

This clone was detected once. The same CDR3 also results from other DNA sequences found in this sample. DNA for the CDR3: TGCGCCAGCAGCCAAGGACTAGCGGGGGGATCTTCCTACAATGAGCAGTTCTTC. Translation: CASSQGLAGGSSYNEQFF. The chain links TRBV4-1 to TRBJ2-1; 13 bases map to TRBD2. CDR3 size: 18 residues. Trimming cost V 1 base and J 1 base; bases outside gene matches: 4. Germline V gene sequence: CDR1 MGHRA, CDR2 YSYEKL.

The V gene is TRBV5-1, the J gene TRBJ2-3; 7 bases line up with TRBD1. Germline trimming cut 1 base from V and 0 bases from J; bases unmatched to any gene: 5. The CDR3 spans 16 residues. In germline, CDR1 is SGHRS, CDR2 YFSETQ. CDR3 DNA sequence: TGCGCCAGCAGCTTGACGTCAGGGGGTAGCACAGATACGCAGTATTTT. It yields the protein CASSLTSGGSTDTQYF.

The V and J genes are TRBV6-6 and TRBJ1-2, with TRBD1 as a possible D gene (6 bases). The germline gives CDR1 MNHNY, CDR2 SVGAGI (reference sequence). This CDR3 contains 13 residues. The V and J ends lost 5 bases and 8 bases respectively, with 15 bases between them. CDR3: CASSHRQAPGYTF. The CDR3 DNA follows: TGTGCCAGCAGTCACCGACAGGCTCCGGGCTACACCTTC.

This clone was detected only once. The chain combines TRBV20-1 with TRBJ2-5; D is unclear. The V gene lost 8 bases and the J gene lost 1 base, with 8 bases spanning the gap. Germline V CDR1 and CDR2: DFQATT, SNEGSKA (reference sequence). The CDR3 spans 11 residues. The CDR3 spells CSSSSQETQYF. The CDR3 bases are TGCAGTTCGTCCTCCCAAGAGACCCAGTACTTC.

This chain joins TRBV7-8 and TRBJ2-1; weak D call: TRBD1 (5 bases). This CDR3 spans 12 amino acids. CDR1 and CDR2 (germline): SGHVS, FQNEAQ. V lost 5 bases and J 7 bases, leaving 9 bases between the germline ends. The CDR3 is CASSPHRNEQFF. CDR3 nucleotides: TGTGCCAGCAGCCCCCACAGGAATGAGCAGTTCTTC.

CDR3 DNA: TGTGCCAGCACCTACAAGTTGCGGGGGGGCGGAGGCACAGATACGCAGTATTTT. This gives the protein CASTYKLRGGGGTDTQYF. The rearrangement uses TRBV7-2 and TRBJ2-3; 9 nucleotides match TRBD2. Germline V lookup: CDR1 SGHTA, CDR2 FQGNSA. Unmatched junction bases numbered 15, after V lost 7 bases and J lost 1 base. The length of the CDR3 is 18 residues.

The chain uses TRBV30 and TRBJ1-1; D might be TRBD1 (6 bases). CDR1 is GTSNPN and CDR2 is SVGIG in the germline V gene (reference sequence). V lost 3 bases to trimming and J lost 7 bases, with 12 bases between them. The CDR3 runs to 12 residues. CDR3: CAWRGGGREAFF. DNA for the CDR3: TGTGCCTGGAGAGGCGGGGGGCGTGAAGCTTTCTTT.

The chain has TRBV7-8 and TRBJ2-5; TRBD2 matches 8 bases. With V trimmed by 5 bases and J by 3 bases, 8 bases remained unmatched. The CDR3 has 15 amino acids. Germline V gene sequence: CDR1 SGHVS, CDR2 FQNEAQ. CDR3 nucleotide sequence: TGTGCCAGCAGCCCGGGGGGGGCGGGGAAAGAGACCCAGTACTTC. Translation: CASSPGGAGKETQYF. The variable domain in full, with the rest retrieved from reference TRBV7-8 and TRBJ2-5, is GAGVSQSPRYKVAKRGQDVALRCDPISGHVSLFWYQQALGQGPEFLTYFQNEAQLDKSGLPSDRFFAERPEGSVSTLKIQRTQQEDSAVYLCASSPGGAGKETQYFGPGTRLLVL.

The V and J genes are TRBV19 and TRBJ2-1; no clear D gene. Trimming took 3 bases from V and 0 from J, leaving 6 bases between them. The germline V gene has CDR1 LNHDA and CDR2 SQIVND (reference sequence). CDR3 size: 14 residues. The CDR3 nucleotides are TGTGCCAGTAGTATCGGTAACTCCTACAATGAGCAGTTCTTC. It codes for CASSIGNSYNEQFF.

V is TRBV7-2 and J is TRBJ2-3; 9 bases map to TRBD2. The CDR3 has 18 amino acids. Trimming removed 1 base from V and 5 bases from J; junction bases left unmatched: 13. Per the germline V gene, CDR1 is SGHTA and CDR2 is FQGNSA. CDR3 coding DNA: TGTGCCAGCAGCTTAGTAGTGCGGGGGGGCCTGGGGTTAGATACGCAGTATTTT. Translation: CASSLVVRGGLGLDTQYF.